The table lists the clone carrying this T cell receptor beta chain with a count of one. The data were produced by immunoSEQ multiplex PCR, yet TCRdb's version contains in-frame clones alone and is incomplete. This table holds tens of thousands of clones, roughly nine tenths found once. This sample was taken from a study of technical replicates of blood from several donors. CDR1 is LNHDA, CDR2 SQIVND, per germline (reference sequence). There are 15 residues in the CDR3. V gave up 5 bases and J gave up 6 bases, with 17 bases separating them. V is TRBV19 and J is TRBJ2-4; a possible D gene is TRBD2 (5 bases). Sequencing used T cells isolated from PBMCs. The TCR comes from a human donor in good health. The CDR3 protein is CASSPAGGPLNIQYF. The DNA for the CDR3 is TGTGCCAGTAGTCCGGCGGGTGGTCCCCTAAACATTCAGTACTTC.